This entry describes one T cell receptor beta chain. This clonotype was counted at least ten times. This clone's antigen is unknown. No much larger clone is present one base from it, and per-base qualities are unavailable. Germline trimming amounts to 5 bases on V and 6 bases on J, with 12 as the count of junction bases outside the gene matches. From the cysteine up to the phenylalanine, the CDR3 has a length of 17 residues. The only DNA kept is the CDR3, 51 bases in frame from the first base. Sequences MNHEY (CDR1) and SVGEGT (CDR2) are obtained from the germline V gene. This record belongs to a study of neurological immune-mediated disorders (dated by TCRdb to between 2017 and 2020). With respect to the entire study: Peripheral blood TCR-beta repertoires from patients with HTLV-I-associated myelopathy (HAM/TSP), patients with multiple sclerosis, and healthy controls were compared in the study using UMI-based sequencing. The 90 to 110 TCR-beta libraries covered PBMC samples along with longitudinal samples, technical triplicates, and paired sorted CD4+ and CD8+ T-cell subsets. Longitudinal HAM/TSP and healthy donors were sampled at 3 time-points each (roughly 3-45 month intervals). The cohort was made up of 68 subjects, consisting of around 15 HAM/TSP patients, 34 multiple sclerosis patients and 20 healthy controls. Broad study findings and their caveats: No identical CDR3 amino acid sequences were shared among expanded clones across subjects, suggesting private TCR-beta repertoires in all groups. TCR clonal expansion was highest in HAM/TSP patients and lowest in MS patients, with MS patients falling below even healthy controls.

To synthesize cDNA, template-switch 5'RACE was performed with a primer carrying a 10-nucleotide random unique molecular identifier so that each TCR transcript was tagged. Every sequencing run yielded over 190 million TCR-beta sequences covering 15-18 subjects. The RNeasy kit was used for extraction of total RNA. TCR-beta VDJ regions were amplified with primers for the TCR constant region and the 5'RACE anchor, using the KAPA Real-time Library Amplification kit. Sample indexes and Illumina adaptors were added in a first PCR, after which library yield was increased in a second PCR. After Ampure bead purification, the TCR product of roughly 650 bp was size-selected on a 2% E-gel SizeSelection system. Before pooling, library quality was assessed on a Bioanalyzer, concentration was determined with Qubit, and library quantification was performed with the Kapa Library Quantification kit. Libraries were sequenced paired-end 2 x 150 bp on an Illumina HiSeq 2500. To increase sequence diversity, roughly 24-31% phiX was spiked into each library pool. As for the authors' bioinformatics: Quality-filtered reads were processed with the UMI-based MiGEC pipeline, which removed over 80% of raw TCR sequences during error correction. IMGT germline references were used for aligning VDJ genes, and each clonotype was defined as a unique CDR3 amino acid sequence together with its V-J genes. Clonal expansion, Shannon diversity and CDR3 relatedness were evaluated with VDJtools (CalcPairwiseDistances, ClusterSamples), while phylogenetic trees were built in CLCbio workbench. A clone was classed as expanded if it had 8 or more unique UMIs, a cutoff based on coefficient-of-variation modelling across technical triplicates. Using fastp at Q25 and MiXCR, TCRdb reprocessed the public reads and kept productive beta chains. Duplicate CDR3 protein sequences are folded into a single record with the most common DNA and genes. These V and J calls rely on TCRdb rather than the paper's analysis. The table for this sample lists tens of thousands of distinct CDR3 sequences; 8% to 10% of them were counted only once. Jointly, the top ten make up 1.5% to 2% of the sample.

Explained via the paper, the time point label denotes: longitudinal time-point 1 (baseline). The healthy controls were volunteers from a blood bank in Maryland, USA. For the unsorted PBMC libraries, 2 million PBMCs were stored in RNAlater at -80 degrees C until RNA extraction and were used to generate the libraries. Peripheral blood was subjected to Ficoll-Hypaque density gradient centrifugation to isolate PBMCs, which were then cryopreserved in liquid nitrogen. The clonotype originates from a woman aged 35 to 49 in good health. Sequenced input: PBMCs. This chain joins TRBV6-2 or TRBV6-3 to TRBJ2-1; 11 central bases correspond to TRBD2. The DNA is as follows: TGTGCCAGCAGTCCCCTACTAGCGGGAGATTCGGTCAATGAGCAGTTCTTC. Its coded protein is CASSPLLAGDSVNEQFF.